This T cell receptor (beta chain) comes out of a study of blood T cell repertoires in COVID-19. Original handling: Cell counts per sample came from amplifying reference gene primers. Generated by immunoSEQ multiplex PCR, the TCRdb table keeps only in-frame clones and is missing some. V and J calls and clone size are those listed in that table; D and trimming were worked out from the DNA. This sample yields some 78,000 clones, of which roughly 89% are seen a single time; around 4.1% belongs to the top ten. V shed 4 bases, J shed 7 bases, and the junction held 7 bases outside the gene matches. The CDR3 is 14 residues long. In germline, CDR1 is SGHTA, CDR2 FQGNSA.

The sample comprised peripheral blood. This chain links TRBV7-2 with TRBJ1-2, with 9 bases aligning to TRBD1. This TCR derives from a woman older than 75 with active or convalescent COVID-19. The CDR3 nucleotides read TGTGCCAGCAGCTCGGGACAGGGCAACGGTGGCTACACCTTC. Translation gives CASSSGQGNGGYTF.